This T cell receptor beta chain emerged from a study of OX40 agonist ivuxolimab in advanced cancers. Study-wide background: Patients were infused with ivuxolimab every 2 weeks at 0.01 to 10 mg/kg. Study observations and caveats: More expanded clones were seen, on average, in CD8+ T cells than in CD4+.

The protocol was immunoSEQ multiplex PCR, while the TCRdb copy is restricted to in-frame clones and leaves out a portion. Of over 80,000 clones detected, 85% to 95% appear once; the ten largest clones hold 0.43%. Germline V lookup: CDR1 SNHLY, CDR2 FYNNEI. The CDR3 has 10 amino acids. The V end was cut by 11 bases, the J end by 3 bases, with 8 bases between. The sampling schedule covered blood at baseline, cycle 4 day 1, and cycle 7 day 1. In its sample, this clone was seen a few times. Its antigen remains unknown. The sequences come from CD4+ or CD8+ T cells sorted from blood, collected in a trial of the OX40 agonist ivuxolimab. This receptor was identified in an adult with an advanced solid tumor such as melanoma, head and neck, liver or kidney cancer. This chain connects TRBV2 to TRBJ2-7; D is undetermined. The CDR3 DNA is TGTGCCTCTAAATACTACGAGCAGTACTTC. It is translated as CASKYYEQYF.